This TCR beta chain emerged from a study of T cell responses to AZD1222 COVID-19 vaccine. Sequencing was performed with immunoSEQ multiplex PCR; in TCRdb, only in-frame clones are kept and a portion is missing. The table records some 150,000 clones, 88% of them present only once. Some second doses came at about 4 weeks and others at about 12 weeks; these were pooled. The specimen comprised peripheral blood, sampled 28 days after the second AZD1222 dose. The clonotype originates from an adult who received the AZD1222 COVID-19 vaccine.

The CDR3 nucleotides read TGTGCCAGCAGCGTAGGGAGTCAGGGTTTTGGTGAGCAGTTCTTC. Translating gives CASSVGSQGFGEQFF. This chain uses TRBV9 with TRBJ2-1; TRBD1 might be the D (5 bases). The germline gives CDR1 SGDLS, CDR2 YYNGEE. The V end was cut by 0 bases, the J end by 9 bases, with 16 bases between. This CDR3 comprises 15 residues.